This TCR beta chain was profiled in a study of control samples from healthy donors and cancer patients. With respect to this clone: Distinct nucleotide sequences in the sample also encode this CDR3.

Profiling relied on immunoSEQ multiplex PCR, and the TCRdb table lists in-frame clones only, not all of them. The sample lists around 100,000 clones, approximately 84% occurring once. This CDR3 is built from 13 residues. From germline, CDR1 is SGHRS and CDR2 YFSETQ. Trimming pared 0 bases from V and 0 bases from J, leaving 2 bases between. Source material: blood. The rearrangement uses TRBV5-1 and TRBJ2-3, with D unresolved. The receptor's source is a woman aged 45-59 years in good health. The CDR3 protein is CASSLGSTDTQYF. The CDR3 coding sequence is TGCGCCAGCAGCTTGGGTAGCACAGATACGCAGTATTTT.